The rows below give T cell receptor beta chains drawn from one sample of a study of cytomegalovirus exposure and HLA in healthy donors. The table came from immunoSEQ multiplex PCR; TCRdb's copy has only in-frame clones and leaves some out. The data show over 110,000 clones, 80% to 90% seen once. The sequenced sample was PBMCs. The receptors derive from a woman aged 25 to 39 in good health and CMV-seronegative. The CDR3 runs from the conserved cysteine through the conserved F or W. Each record gives: clone size, D gene, V gene, J gene, CDR3 DNA, CDR3 protein. A D gene is named only where the DNA matches it firmly. Size tells how often a clone was seen (once, few, many) or the class of an expanded clone, and some rows leave it out.

clone_size: -; d_call: TRBD1; v_call: TRBV5-5; j_call: TRBJ1-4; cdr3_nt: TGTGCCAGCAGCTCGAGGACAGGTATAATCAGCGAACTGTTTTTT; cdr3_aa: CASSSRTGIISELFF
clone_size: -; d_call: -; v_call: TRBV27; j_call: TRBJ2-3; cdr3_nt: TGTGCCAGCAGTTTATCGCCAGGGATTAATCGGTCTGATACGCAGTATTTT; cdr3_aa: CASSLSPGINRSDTQYF
clone_size: -; d_call: TRBD2; v_call: TRBV4-1; j_call: TRBJ2-1; cdr3_nt: TGCGCCAGCAGCCAAGATCCTAGCGGGGGATACAATGAGCAGTTCTTC; cdr3_aa: CASSQDPSGGYNEQFF
clone_size: -; d_call: -; v_call: TRBV18; j_call: TRBJ1-1; cdr3_nt: TGTGCCAGCTCACCAAACAGAAGACGAGACACTGAAGCTTTCTTT; cdr3_aa: CASSPNRRRDTEAFF
clone_size: once; d_call: TRBD1; v_call: TRBV29-1; j_call: TRBJ2-7; cdr3_nt: TGCAGCGTTGAAGATGATGGAGTACAGGGGGCTTACGAGCAGTACTTC; cdr3_aa: CSVEDDGVQGAYEQYF
clone_size: -; d_call: -; v_call: TRBV28; j_call: TRBJ1-1; cdr3_nt: TGTGCCAGCCCCCCCCGTGGAGGACCAAAGAACACTGAAGCTTTCTTT; cdr3_aa: CASPPRGGPKNTEAFF
clone_size: -; d_call: -; v_call: TRBV5-5; j_call: TRBJ2-7; cdr3_nt: TGTGCCAGCAGCCAGACAATTGACAGCAGTTTGTACTTC; cdr3_aa: CASSQTIDSSLYF
clone_size: -; d_call: TRBD1; v_call: TRBV5-6; j_call: TRBJ1-4; cdr3_nt: TGTGCCAGCAGCCTCACAGGGGTCGATGAAAAACTGTTTTTT; cdr3_aa: CASSLTGVDEKLFF
clone_size: many; d_call: -; v_call: TRBV18; j_call: TRBJ2-7; cdr3_nt: TGTGCCAGCTCATCAGGGACAAGAAACATGCACGAGCAGTACTTC; cdr3_aa: CASSSGTRNMHEQYF
clone_size: once; d_call: TRBD1; v_call: TRBV7-2; j_call: TRBJ1-6; cdr3_nt: TGTGCCAGCAGCCTCACAGGGGGCGGTAATTCACCCCTCCACTTT; cdr3_aa: CASSLTGGGNSPLHF
clone_size: few; d_call: -; v_call: TRBV2; j_call: TRBJ1-1; cdr3_nt: TGTGCCAGCAGGAGGGAGACAGGAAGGAACACTGAAGCTTTCTTT; cdr3_aa: CASRRETGRNTEAFF
clone_size: -; d_call: -; v_call: TRBV28; j_call: TRBJ1-1; cdr3_nt: TGTGCCAGCAGTTTATACCTACTGAACACTGAAGCTTTCTTT; cdr3_aa: CASSLYLLNTEAFF
clone_size: once; d_call: TRBD2; v_call: TRBV2; j_call: TRBJ2-3; cdr3_nt: TGTGCCAGCACGGGACTAGCGGGGGTGCCGGATACGCAGTATTTT; cdr3_aa: CASTGLAGVPDTQYF
clone_size: -; d_call: TRBD1; v_call: TRBV4-1; j_call: TRBJ1-4; cdr3_nt: TGCGCCAGCAGCTATTCCAGGGGGCTGGAGGGGGAACTGTTTTTT; cdr3_aa: CASSYSRGLEGELFF
clone_size: -; d_call: TRBD1; v_call: TRBV5-1; j_call: TRBJ1-5; cdr3_nt: TGCGCCAGCAGCTTGTCAGGGGGCGGTCAGCCCCAGCATTTT; cdr3_aa: CASSLSGGGQPQHF
clone_size: -; d_call: -; v_call: TRBV5-4; j_call: TRBJ1-2; cdr3_nt: TGTGCCAGCAGCTTTCCTGACAAAGCTAACTATGGCTACACCTTC; cdr3_aa: CASSFPDKANYGYTF
clone_size: -; d_call: -; v_call: TRBV6-1; j_call: TRBJ2-1; cdr3_nt: TGTGCCAGCAGTTATACAGGTTACAATGAGCAGTTCTTC; cdr3_aa: CASSYTGYNEQFF
clone_size: -; d_call: -; v_call: TRBV25-1; j_call: TRBJ1-1; cdr3_nt: TGTGCCAGCAGTGGGCAGGTTCATGTGGCTGAAGCTTTCTTT; cdr3_aa: CASSGQVHVAEAFF
clone_size: -; d_call: -; v_call: TRBV6-6; j_call: TRBJ1-4; cdr3_nt: TGTGCCAGCAGTGTCCGGGGGGGTCAGGAAAAACTGTTTTTT; cdr3_aa: CASSVRGGQEKLFF
clone_size: -; d_call: TRBD2; v_call: TRBV11-2; j_call: TRBJ2-3; cdr3_nt: TGTGCCAGCAGCTTATTTGCGGGGGGTGATACGCAGTATTTT; cdr3_aa: CASSLFAGGDTQYF
clone_size: -; d_call: TRBD1; v_call: TRBV12-5; j_call: TRBJ1-2; cdr3_nt: TGTGCTAGTGGTAGGGGACAGTCCTTCTATGGCTACACCTTC; cdr3_aa: CASGRGQSFYGYTF
clone_size: -; d_call: -; v_call: TRBV28; j_call: TRBJ1-2; cdr3_nt: TGTGCCAGCAGGCCAGACAGACCCTATGGCTACACCTTC; cdr3_aa: CASRPDRPYGYTF
clone_size: -; d_call: -; v_call: TRBV7-9; j_call: TRBJ1-5; cdr3_nt: TGTGCCAGCAGCTTACAGGGGCAACAGCCCCAGCATTTT; cdr3_aa: CASSLQGQQPQHF
clone_size: -; d_call: -; v_call: TRBV10-3; j_call: TRBJ2-1; cdr3_nt: TGTGCCATCAGTGATCGCAGGGGGGAAAGATACAATGAGCAGTTCTTC; cdr3_aa: CAISDRRGERYNEQFF
clone_size: -; d_call: -; v_call: TRBV7-8; j_call: TRBJ2-7; cdr3_nt: TGTGCCAGCAGCTTAGGGTCAGGGCGCGAGCAGTACTTC; cdr3_aa: CASSLGSGREQYF
clone_size: -; d_call: -; v_call: TRBV15; j_call: TRBJ2-3; cdr3_nt: TGTGCCACCAGCGGATACAGAAGGTTTAGGGGAGGAGATACGCAGTATTTT; cdr3_aa: CATSGYRRFRGGDTQYF
clone_size: -; d_call: TRBD1; v_call: TRBV4-2; j_call: TRBJ1-6; cdr3_nt: TGTGCCAGCAGCCAAGATGAGGACAGGGTGCTTTCACCCCTCCACTTT; cdr3_aa: CASSQDEDRVLSPLHF
clone_size: -; d_call: -; v_call: TRBV28; j_call: TRBJ1-3; cdr3_nt: TGTGCCAGCAGTCCGGGACACGCTGTTGGGAGTAGAAACACCATATATTTT; cdr3_aa: CASSPGHAVGSRNTIYF
clone_size: -; d_call: -; v_call: TRBV5-1; j_call: TRBJ1-3; cdr3_nt: TGCGCCAGCAGCCTAGGAGGTCTCGGAAACACCATATATTTT; cdr3_aa: CASSLGGLGNTIYF
clone_size: -; d_call: TRBD2; v_call: TRBV5-1; j_call: TRBJ2-5; cdr3_nt: TGCGCCAGCAGCTCACGGACTAGCGGGCAAGAGACCCAGTACTTC; cdr3_aa: CASSSRTSGQETQYF
clone_size: -; d_call: -; v_call: TRBV6-1; j_call: TRBJ1-4; cdr3_nt: TGTGCCAGCAGTGATACAGGGTTGGGTGAAAAACTGTTTTTT; cdr3_aa: CASSDTGLGEKLFF
clone_size: -; d_call: -; v_call: TRBV27; j_call: TRBJ1-1; cdr3_nt: TGTGCCAGCAGTACCGCCGGGGGAACTGAAGCTTTCTTT; cdr3_aa: CASSTAGGTEAFF
clone_size: -; d_call: -; v_call: TRBV18; j_call: TRBJ1-1; cdr3_nt: TGTGCCAGCTCACCCCGAGCCACGGTGACTGAAGCTTTCTTT; cdr3_aa: CASSPRATVTEAFF
clone_size: -; d_call: -; v_call: TRBV21-1; j_call: TRBJ1-5; cdr3_nt: TGTGCCAGCAGCAAAGTCAGGGGCAATCAGCCCCAGCATTTT; cdr3_aa: CASSKVRGNQPQHF
clone_size: -; d_call: TRBD2; v_call: TRBV5-1; j_call: TRBJ2-5; cdr3_nt: TGCGCCAGCTCTCTCGGGGGGAACCAAGAGACCCAGTACTTC; cdr3_aa: CASSLGGNQETQYF
clone_size: -; d_call: -; v_call: TRBV2; j_call: TRBJ1-1; cdr3_nt: TGTGCCAGCAGTGAAGCCGGCGGCGCTTTCTTT; cdr3_aa: CASSEAGGAFF
clone_size: -; d_call: -; v_call: TRBV2; j_call: TRBJ2-3; cdr3_nt: TGTGCCAGCAGTCCAGGGCGCAGCACAGATACGCAGTATTTT; cdr3_aa: CASSPGRSTDTQYF
clone_size: -; d_call: -; v_call: TRBV20-1; j_call: TRBJ2-1; cdr3_nt: TGCAGTGCTAGCGTTATCCATGAGCAGTTCTTC; cdr3_aa: CSASVIHEQFF
clone_size: -; d_call: TRBD1; v_call: TRBV19; j_call: TRBJ1-1; cdr3_nt: TGTGCCAGTAGTATGGTGGACAGGACGAACACTGAAGCTTTCTTT; cdr3_aa: CASSMVDRTNTEAFF
clone_size: -; d_call: -; v_call: TRBV5-1; j_call: TRBJ2-2; cdr3_nt: TGCGCCAGCAGCTTGGTTTCTCCCGGGGAGCTGTTTTTT; cdr3_aa: CASSLVSPGELFF
clone_size: -; d_call: TRBD2; v_call: TRBV5-1; j_call: TRBJ2-5; cdr3_nt: TGCGCCAGCAGCATAGGACTAGCGGGTAACCAAGAGACCCAGTACTTC; cdr3_aa: CASSIGLAGNQETQYF
clone_size: -; d_call: TRBD2; v_call: TRBV4-3; j_call: TRBJ2-3; cdr3_nt: TGCGCCAGCAGCCAAGGGACTAGCGGTTGGGATACGCAGTATTTT; cdr3_aa: CASSQGTSGWDTQYF
clone_size: -; d_call: -; v_call: TRBV18; j_call: TRBJ2-7; cdr3_nt: TGTGCCAGTTCAGGGGCCCCCACCTACGAGCAGTACTTC; cdr3_aa: CASSGAPTYEQYF